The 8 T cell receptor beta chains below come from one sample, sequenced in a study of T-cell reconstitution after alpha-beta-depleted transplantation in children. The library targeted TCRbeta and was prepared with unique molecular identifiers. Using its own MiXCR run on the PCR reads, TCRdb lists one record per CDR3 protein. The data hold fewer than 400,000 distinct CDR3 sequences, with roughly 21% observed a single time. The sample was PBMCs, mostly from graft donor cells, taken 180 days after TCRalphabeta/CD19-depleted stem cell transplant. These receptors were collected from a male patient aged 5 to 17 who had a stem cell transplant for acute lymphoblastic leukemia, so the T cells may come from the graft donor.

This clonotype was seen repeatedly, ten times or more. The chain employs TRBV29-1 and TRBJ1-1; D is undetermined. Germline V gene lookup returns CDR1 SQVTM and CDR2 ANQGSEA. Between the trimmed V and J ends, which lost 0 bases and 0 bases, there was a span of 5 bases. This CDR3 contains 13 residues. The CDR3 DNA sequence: TGCAGCGTTGAAGACAGATTGAACACTGAAGCTTTCTTT. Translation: CSVEDRLNTEAFF.

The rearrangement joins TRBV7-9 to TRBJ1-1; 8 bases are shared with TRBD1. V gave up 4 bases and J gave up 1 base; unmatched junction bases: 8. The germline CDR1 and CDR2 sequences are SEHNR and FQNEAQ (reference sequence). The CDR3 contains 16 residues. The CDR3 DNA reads TGTGCCAGCAGCTCCCTCGGACAGGGATCGAACACTGAAGCTTTCTTT. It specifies CASSSLGQGSNTEAFF.

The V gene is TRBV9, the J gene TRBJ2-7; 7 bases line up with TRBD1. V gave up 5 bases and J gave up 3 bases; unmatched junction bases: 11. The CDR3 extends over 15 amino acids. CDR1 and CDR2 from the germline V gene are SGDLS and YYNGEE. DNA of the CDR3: TGTGCCAGCAGTGCATATGGGACAGAGTTCTACGAGCAGTACTTC. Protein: CASSAYGTEFYEQYF.

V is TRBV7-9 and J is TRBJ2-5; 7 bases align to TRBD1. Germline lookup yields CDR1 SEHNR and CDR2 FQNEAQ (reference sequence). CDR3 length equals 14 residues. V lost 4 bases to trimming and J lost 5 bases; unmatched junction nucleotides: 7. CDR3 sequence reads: CASSSGQLEETQYF. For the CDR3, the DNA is TGTGCCAGCAGCTCGGGACAGCTGGAGGAGACCCAGTACTTC.

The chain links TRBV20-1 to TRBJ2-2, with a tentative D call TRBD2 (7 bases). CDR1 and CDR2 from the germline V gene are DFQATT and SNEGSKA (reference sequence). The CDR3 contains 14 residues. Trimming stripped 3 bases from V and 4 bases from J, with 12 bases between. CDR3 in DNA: TGCAGTGCTAGGAGGGGGGGAGCCACCGGGGAGCTGTTTTTT. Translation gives CSARRGGATGELFF.

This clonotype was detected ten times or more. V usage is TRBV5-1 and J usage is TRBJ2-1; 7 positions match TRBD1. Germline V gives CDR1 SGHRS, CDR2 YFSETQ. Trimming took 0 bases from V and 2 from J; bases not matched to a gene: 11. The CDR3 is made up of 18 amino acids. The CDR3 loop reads CASSLGARQGWAYNEQFF. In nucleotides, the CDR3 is TGCGCCAGCAGCTTGGGGGCCCGACAGGGTTGGGCCTACAATGAGCAGTTCTTC.

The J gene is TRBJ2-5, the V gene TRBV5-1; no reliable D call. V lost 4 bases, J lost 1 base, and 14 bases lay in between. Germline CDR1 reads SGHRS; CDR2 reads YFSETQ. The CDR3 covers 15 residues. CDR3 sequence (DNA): TGCGCCAGCAGCAATGGCGGTTGGTTCCAAGAGACCCAGTACTTC. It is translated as CASSNGGWFQETQYF.

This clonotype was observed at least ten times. In nucleotides, the CDR3 is TGTGCCAGCAGAGTGGACCCGAGGGGGGTTGAAGCTTTCTTT. Protein sequence: CASRVDPRGVEAFF. The V call is TRBV6-1, the J call TRBJ1-1, with TRBD1 as a possible D gene (6 bases). V shed 6 bases and J shed 7 bases, with 18 bases lying between them. CDR1 is MNHNS and CDR2 is SASEGT in the germline V gene. The CDR3 runs to 14 residues.